Described below is a single TCR beta chain sequence and its context. The data were taken from a study of technical replicates of blood from a handful of donors. Germline V CDR1 and CDR2: LNHNV, YYDKDF (reference sequence). The CDR3 runs to 15 residues. V was cut by 1 base and J by 5 bases, with 15 bases left in between. Repertoires were generated with immunoSEQ multiplex PCR, while TCRdb's copy carries only in-frame clones and drops some. The table includes fewer than 85,000 clones, 90% detected once. V is TRBV15 and J is TRBJ2-7, with D possibly TRBD1 on 6 matching bases. Sequenced material: PBMCs. The sequence derives from a human donor in good health. Some clones in this sample may be carry-over from other donors' samples. CDR3 sequence: CATSRGGHLVHEQYF. CDR3 bases: TGTGCCACCAGCAGAGGGGGACACCTCGTCCACGAGCAGTACTTC.